The present T cell receptor (beta chain) was sequenced within a study of T cell repertoires in cytomegalovirus infection. Study-level points and caveats: Based on cumulative public TCR beta family frequency, carriers of CMV plus the relevant HLA were identified.

TCRdb re-derived calls from the reads in MiXCR, one entry per CDR3 protein. There are about 770,000 distinct CDR3 sequences in the sample; 25% to 30% occur only once, and about an eighth lies in the top ten. Trimming left V 1 base short and J 6 bases short, with 15 bases between. The CDR3 runs 15 residues. About this clonotype: Its target is not known.

The chain joins TRBV12-3 or TRBV12-4 to TRBJ1-2; possibly TRBD1 for D (5 bases). This clonotype was obtained from a human donor in good health (CMV status not recorded). Some clones in this sample may be carry-over from other donors' samples. The specimen was cultured CD8+ T cells from PBMCs, collected from culture after CMV antigen stimulation. CDR3 in DNA: TGTGCCAGCAGTTTAGTCCTACTATTACAGGATGGCTACACCTTC. Its protein product is CASSLVLLLQDGYTF.